This is a list of T cell receptor beta chains from one sample in a study of cytomegalovirus exposure and HLA in healthy donors. The repertoire was sequenced with immunoSEQ multiplex PCR; TCRdb's copy has only in-frame clones and lacks some. The sample lists about 120,000 clones, 9% to 10% seen once, with roughly 3% in the top ten. Source material: PBMCs. Source of these receptors: a man under 40 in good health and CMV-seronegative. Each CDR3 is given with its conserved first and last residue. The D gene is left open where the match is weak. Rows may omit the clone size; those that give it use once, few, many or a size class.

>NA|TRBV5-1|15|TRBJ2-7|few
CASSPRQGSPYEQYF
TGCGCCAGCAGTCCACGCCAGGGATCCCCCTACGAGCAGTACTTC
>NA|TRBV29-1|15|TRBJ2-1|few
CSVGTGRAANNEQFF
TGCAGCGTTGGCACAGGGCGGGCCGCGAACAATGAGCAGTTCTTC
>NA|TRBV9|14|TRBJ2-7|NA
CASSSSSSSYEQYF
TGTGCCAGCAGCTCATCAAGTAGCTCCTACGAGCAGTACTTC
>NA|TRBV19|15|TRBJ2-3|few
CASSIVRGGEDTQYF
TGTGCCAGTAGTATAGTTCGAGGGGGTGAGGATACGCAGTATTTT
>TRBD2|TRBV6-4|14|TRBJ2-3|NA
CASSDSGGYDTQYF
TGTGCCAGCAGTGATAGCGGGGGGTATGATACGCAGTATTTT
>NA|TRBV5-1|15|TRBJ2-2|few
CASSPRDINTGELFF
TGCGCCAGCAGCCCTCGGGACATTAACACCGGGGAGCTGTTTTTT
>NA|TRBV7-8|16|TRBJ1-5|few
CASSLGARASPRPQHF
TGTGCCAGCAGCTTAGGGGCCAGGGCCTCCCCCCGGCCCCAGCATTTT
>NA|TRBV27|14|TRBJ2-6|NA
CASSRGTGANVLTF
TGTGCCAGCAGTAGGGGAACAGGGGCCAACGTCCTGACTTTC
>NA|TRBV20-1|11|TRBJ1-1|few
CSARRNTEAFF
TGCAGTGCTCGCAGGAACACTGAAGCTTTCTTT
>NA|TRBV19|15|TRBJ2-3|NA
CASSLAVASTDTQYF
TGTGCCAGTAGCCTGGCGGTAGCCTCCACAGATACGCAGTATTTT
>NA|TRBV29-1|13|TRBJ1-3|few
CSASGSGGNTIYF
TGCAGCGCGTCAGGGTCCGGGGGAAACACCATATATTTT
>NA|TRBV14|17|TRBJ1-3|few
CASSQDHRSYSGNTIYF
TGTGCCAGCAGCCAAGACCATCGGAGCTACTCTGGAAACACCATATATTTT
>TRBD1|TRBV5-5|15|TRBJ2-7|NA
CASSLVGQGAYEQYF
TGTGCCAGCAGCTTGGTAGGACAGGGGGCCTACGAGCAGTACTTC
>NA|TRBV18|15|TRBJ1-1|NA
CASSPPSGDRTEAFF
TGTGCCAGCTCACCACCCTCAGGTGATAGGACTGAAGCTTTCTTT
>NA|TRBV19|11|TRBJ1-2|NA
CASTSSYGYTF
TGTGCCAGTACTTCTTCCTATGGCTACACCTTC
>NA|TRBV28|13|TRBJ1-3|few
CAIEHVSGNTIYF
TGTGCCATCGAACACGTCTCTGGAAACACCATATATTTT
>TRBD2|TRBV25-1|14|TRBJ2-3|NA
CASSEGRGADKQYF
TGTGCCAGCAGTGAGGGGAGGGGCGCAGATAAGCAGTATTTT
>NA|TRBV7-3|15|TRBJ2-3|few
CASSLNPTSTDTQYF
TGTGCCAGCAGCTTAAACCCCACTAGCACAGATACGCAGTATTTT
>NA|TRBV6-1|13|TRBJ2-3|few
CASTASWTDTQYF
TGTGCCAGCACTGCTAGTTGGACAGATACGCAGTATTTT
>TRBD1|TRBV19|15|TRBJ2-2|few
CASSDRDRATGELFF
TGTGCCAGTAGTGACCGGGACAGGGCCACCGGGGAGCTGTTTTTT
>TRBD2|TRBV11-3|18|TRBJ2-3|NA
CASSIGTSGGASTDTQYF
TGTGCCAGCAGCATCGGGACTAGCGGGGGAGCTAGCACAGATACGCAGTATTTT
>TRBD1|TRBV5-1|15|TRBJ2-7|few
CASSSPTGSSYEQYF
TGCGCCAGCAGCTCTCCGACAGGGAGCTCCTACGAGCAGTACTTC
>TRBD2|TRBV28|16|TRBJ2-7|NA
CASSFSLAGLSYEQYF
TGTGCCAGCAGTTTTTCACTAGCGGGACTGTCCTACGAGCAGTACTTC
>TRBD2|TRBV29-1|14|TRBJ2-1|few
CSVLGLEVGNEQFF
TGCAGCGTTCTGGGACTAGAGGTTGGCAATGAGCAGTTCTTC
>TRBD2|TRBV27|14|TRBJ2-7|NA
CASTPSGGSYEQYF
TGTGCCAGCACCCCCAGCGGGGGCTCCTACGAGCAGTACTTC
>TRBD1|TRBV9|13|TRBJ2-1|NA
CASSIGTVGEQFF
TGTGCCAGCAGCATCGGGACAGTGGGTGAGCAGTTCTTC
>TRBD1|TRBV6-6|15|TRBJ1-2|few
CASSRTEQGGGGYTF
TGTGCCAGCAGTAGAACTGAACAGGGGGGAGGTGGCTACACCTTC
>NA|TRBV7-8|12|TRBJ1-2|few
CASSSHRDTHTF
TGTGCCAGCAGCTCTCACCGGGACACCCACACCTTC
>NA|TRBV5-1|15|TRBJ2-3|few
CASSLAGQSTDTQYF
TGCGCCAGCAGCTTGGCTGGACAGAGCACAGATACGCAGTATTTT
>TRBD1|TRBV6-5|14|TRBJ1-2|NA
CASSDGQGVYGYTF
TGTGCCAGCAGTGACGGACAGGGAGTCTATGGCTACACCTTC
>NA|TRBV6-1|15|TRBJ1-2|NA
CASRPQGALHYGYTF
TGTGCCAGCAGGCCCCAAGGGGCGCTTCACTATGGCTACACCTTC
>NA|TRBV4-1|14|TRBJ1-1|few
CASSSGAGQNKAFF
TGCGCCAGCAGCTCGGGCGCAGGGCAGAATAAAGCTTTCTTT
>TRBD2|TRBV14|14|TRBJ2-7|NA
CASSPTSGSNEQYF
TGTGCCAGCAGCCCGACTAGCGGGAGTAACGAGCAGTACTTC
>TRBD2|TRBV7-8|14|TRBJ2-1|few
CASSLGGGAGEQFF
TGTGCCAGCAGCTTAGGCGGGGGGGCGGGTGAGCAGTTCTTC
>NA|TRBV19|15|TRBJ2-2|NA
CASSITGSNTGELFF
TGTGCCAGTAGTATAACAGGCTCGAACACCGGGGAGCTGTTTTTT
>NA|TRBV13|14|TRBJ1-4|few
CASSLVSEEEKLFF
TGTGCCAGCAGCTTAGTATCCGAGGAGGAAAAACTGTTTTTT
>NA|TRBV19|15|TRBJ1-6|few
CASSIGQIYNSPLHF
TGTGCCAGTAGTATAGGGCAGATCTATAATTCACCCCTCCACTTT
>TRBD2|TRBV4-3|19|TRBJ2-1|few
CASSRNDPTSGDIYNEQFF
TGCGCCAGCAGCCGCAATGACCCGACTAGCGGGGATATCTACAATGAGCAGTTCTTC
>TRBD1|TRBV19|13|TRBJ2-7|NA
CASSPTGTGEQYF
TGTGCCAGTAGTCCGACAGGGACGGGGGAGCAGTACTTC
>TRBD2|TRBV9|14|TRBJ2-3|NA
CASSVAERDVTQYF
TGTGCCAGCAGCGTAGCTGAGCGGGACGTTACGCAGTATTTT
>NA|TRBV9|14|TRBJ2-5|NA
CASSPHRVSETQYF
TGTGCCAGCAGCCCCCACAGGGTATCGGAGACCCAGTACTTC
>NA|TRBV7-6|15|TRBJ2-3|NA
CASSLPVSGADTQYF
TGTGCCAGCAGCTTGCCTGTATCAGGCGCAGATACGCAGTATTTT
>TRBD1|TRBV28|16|TRBJ1-2|NA
CASSAIRTGGGYGYTF
TGTGCCAGCAGTGCTATTCGGACAGGGGGCGGGTATGGCTACACCTTC
>TRBD2|TRBV6-1|14|TRBJ2-3|few
CASSEGLAGGTQYF
TGTGCCAGCAGTGAGGGACTAGCGGGAGGAACGCAGTATTTT
>TRBD2|TRBV5-1|15|TRBJ2-2|few
CASSLRGGNTGELFF
TGCGCCAGCAGCTTGCGGGGGGGGAACACCGGGGAGCTGTTTTTT
>TRBD1|TRBV7-7|15|TRBJ2-2|few
CASRDRQGHTGELFF
TGTGCTAGCAGAGACCGACAGGGGCACACCGGGGAGCTGTTTTTT
>TRBD1|TRBV11-3|13|TRBJ2-7|few
CASSGRQGYEQYF
TGTGCCAGCAGCGGGAGACAGGGTTACGAGCAGTACTTC
>NA|TRBV29-1|14|TRBJ1-2|NA
CSVKDGPGYYGYTF
TGCAGCGTTAAGGACGGGCCGGGGTACTATGGCTACACCTTC
>TRBD1|TRBV30|14|TRBJ2-3|few
CAWSLTGNTDTQYF
TGTGCCTGGAGTCTGACAGGGAACACAGATACGCAGTATTTT
>TRBD1|TRBV5-4|15|TRBJ2-3|NA
CASSTGQGGRDTQYF
TGTGCCAGCAGTACGGGACAGGGTGGTCGAGATACGCAGTATTTT
>TRBD1|TRBV14|15|TRBJ2-3|NA
CASSLDRASTDTQYF
TGTGCCAGCAGTTTGGACAGGGCAAGCACAGATACGCAGTATTTT
>TRBD2|TRBV19|11|TRBJ2-7|few
CATSGGSGQYF
TGTGCTACCAGCGGGGGCTCGGGGCAGTACTTC
>NA|TRBV19|14|TRBJ1-1|NA
CASSRQIMNTEAFF
TGTGCCAGTAGTAGACAGATCATGAACACTGAAGCTTTCTTT
>NA|TRBV4-2|17|TRBJ2-1|few
CASSQDMTESSYNEQFF
TGTGCCAGCAGCCAAGACATGACGGAGAGCTCCTACAATGAGCAGTTCTTC
>NA|TRBV6-1|13|TRBJ1-1|few
CASSLDTNTEAFF
TGTGCCAGCAGTTTGGACACGAACACTGAAGCTTTCTTT